A selection of T cell receptor beta chains follows, all from one sample in a study of blood T cell repertoires in COVID-19. TCRdb's table, derived via immunoSEQ multiplex PCR, lists solely in-frame clones and lacks some. Of 110,000 or so clones in the sample, about 85% are singletons; the top ten hold under 4.5%. Sample: peripheral blood. Receptors originate from a man aged 50-59 years with acute or convalescent COVID-19. CDR3s include the opening cysteine and the closing phenylalanine or tryptophan. A D gene is named only where the DNA matches it firmly. A clone size is listed for some rows: how often the clone was seen (once, few, many), or a class if it is expanded.

NA	TRBJ1-1	TRBV28	NA	TGTGCCAGCAGTTTACAGGCAAAAGCTTTCTTT	CASSLQAKAFF
NA	TRBJ2-3	TRBV7-2	NA	TGTGCCAGCAGTTCGCAGGGGAAGGCGGATACGCAGTATTTT	CASSSQGKADTQYF
TRBD1	TRBJ1-2	TRBV19	NA	TGTGCCAGTAGTATTCTTGGACAGGGACTTAACTATGGAGGCTACACCTTC	CASSILGQGLNYGGYTF
NA	TRBJ1-4	TRBV3-1/TRBV3-2	NA	TGTGCCAGCAGCCAAGCCTATCAGGGGAAGGGCGAAAAACTGTTTTTT	CASSQAYQGKGEKLFF
NA	TRBJ2-7	TRBV20-1	NA	TGCAGTGCTAGTGACACCGGGACTGGGGACTCCTACGAGCAGTACTTC	CSASDTGTGDSYEQYF
TRBD1	TRBJ2-7	TRBV6-5	NA	TGTGCCAGCAGTCAGAACAGGGGGCGCGAGCAGTACTTC	CASSQNRGREQYF
NA	TRBJ1-5	TRBV5-1	NA	TGCGCCAGCAGCTTGGGCCAATCAGATAATCAGCCCCAGCATTTT	CASSLGQSDNQPQHF
TRBD1	TRBJ1-5	TRBV6-1	NA	TGTGCCAGCAGTGAAGGTGGCGGGACGACAGGGGCTTTCTTTCAGCCCCAGCATTTT	CASSEGGGTTGAFFQPQHF
NA	TRBJ2-5	TRBV2	NA	TGTGCCAGCAGGGGGGGAGAGACCCAGTACTTC	CASRGGETQYF
TRBD2	TRBJ2-1	TRBV5-4	NA	TGTGCCAGCAGCTCCCCCCGCGAGCGGGGGTGGAATGAGCAGTTCTTC	CASSSPRERGWNEQFF
TRBD1	TRBJ1-5	TRBV20-1	once	TGCAGTGCTAGTCCTCCGACAGGGGGCTGGCAGCCCCAGCATTTT	CSASPPTGGWQPQHF
NA	TRBJ1-2	TRBV5-6	once	TGTGCCAGCAGCTTGGGCGGCACGCTCTATGGCTACACCTTC	CASSLGGTLYGYTF
NA	TRBJ2-5	TRBV2	NA	TGTGCCAGCACACGGGACACAGAGACCCAGTACTTC	CASTRDTETQYF
NA	TRBJ1-4	TRBV5-5	NA	TGTGCCAGCAGCTTCGAAAAGACAGCTAATGAAAAACTGTTTTTT	CASSFEKTANEKLFF
TRBD1	TRBJ1-1	TRBV3-1/TRBV3-2	NA	TGTGCCAGCAGCCTAGAACAGGGGAGGACTGAAGCTTTCTTT	CASSLEQGRTEAFF
TRBD2	TRBJ2-3	TRBV9	NA	TGTGCCAGCAGCGTAGCCCTGGCGGGGGGGACAGATACGCAGTATTTT	CASSVALAGGTDTQYF
TRBD2	TRBJ2-1	TRBV7-3	NA	TGTGCCAGCAGCTTAACGGACTCCACTAGCGGGTCTGAAAATGAGCAGTTCTTC	CASSLTDSTSGSENEQFF
TRBD2	TRBJ2-6	TRBV6-5	NA	TGTGCCAGCAAGCGGGGGTCTGGGGCCAACGTCCTGACTTTC	CASKRGSGANVLTF
TRBD1	TRBJ1-2	TRBV27	NA	TGTGCCAGCAGTTTATCCCCAGGGACAGGGAACTATGGCTACACCTTC	CASSLSPGTGNYGYTF
TRBD1	TRBJ2-7	TRBV11-2	NA	TGTGCCAGCAGCTTAGACAGGGGGACAGGGACCTACGAGCAGTACTTC	CASSLDRGTGTYEQYF
TRBD1	TRBJ2-7	TRBV5-1	NA	TGCGCCAGCAGCCTCGGACAGGGCGGCGAGCAGTACTTC	CASSLGQGGEQYF
NA	TRBJ2-3	TRBV18	NA	TGTGCCAGCTCACCTCCCCAGGTTAGCACAGATACGCAGTATTTT	CASSPPQVSTDTQYF
TRBD2	TRBJ2-1	TRBV27	NA	TGTGCCAGCACACGGACTAGCGGGAGAGGAGAGCAGTTCTTC	CASTRTSGRGEQFF
TRBD2	TRBJ2-1	TRBV18	NA	TGTGCCAGCTCACCACCTGGACTAGCGACATACAATGAGCAGTTCTTC	CASSPPGLATYNEQFF
NA	TRBJ1-5	TRBV7-9	NA	TGTGCCAGCAGCTTAAGTCAGGGAAGCAATCAGCCCCAGCATTTT	CASSLSQGSNQPQHF
TRBD1	TRBJ1-4	TRBV30	NA	TGTGCCTGGAGTACGGACAGGGGGCCCGAAATAGCAACTAATGAAAAACTGTTTTTT	CAWSTDRGPEIATNEKLFF
TRBD2	TRBJ2-3	TRBV5-1	NA	TGCGCCAGCAGCCCTGGACTAGCGGCTAGCACAGATACGCAGTATTTT	CASSPGLAASTDTQYF
TRBD2	TRBJ2-1	TRBV19	NA	TGTGCCAGTAGTCATCCAACTAGCGGGGGGGCCAACAATGAGCAGTTCTTC	CASSHPTSGGANNEQFF
NA	TRBJ2-1	TRBV7-6	NA	TGTGCCAGCAGCCCTCTGGGGGAGGTACTGAATGAGCAGTTCTTC	CASSPLGEVLNEQFF
NA	TRBJ2-6	TRBV18	NA	TGTGCCAGCTCACCAGAACCTCAGGGTGTCGTAGGGGCCAACGTCCTGACTTTC	CASSPEPQGVVGANVLTF
NA	TRBJ2-7	TRBV27	NA	TGTGCCGCAGGGAACTACGAGCAGTACTTC	CAAGNYEQYF
NA	TRBJ1-1	TRBV13	NA	TGTGCCAGCAGCTCCTATAAACAGGGACCGTACACTGAAGCTTTCTTT	CASSSYKQGPYTEAFF
NA	TRBJ2-2	TRBV12-3/TRBV12-4	NA	TGTGCCAGCAGTTTAGGGGAGGCCGGGGAGCTGTTTTTT	CASSLGEAGELFF
NA	TRBJ2-1	TRBV6-5	NA	TGTGCCAGCAGTTATAGCCTAGAGAGCTCCTACAATGAGCAGTTCTTC	CASSYSLESSYNEQFF
TRBD1	TRBJ1-3	TRBV5-1	few	TGCGCCAGCAGCTTGGGGCCGGGACAGGGTTCAAACACCATATATTTT	CASSLGPGQGSNTIYF
NA	TRBJ1-6	TRBV30	NA	TGTGCCTGGAGTCCATCAATCGGACAGCGAAGCTCCTATAATTCACCCCTCCACTTT	CAWSPSIGQRSSYNSPLHF
NA	TRBJ1-5	TRBV7-3	large	TGTGCCAGCAGCCCGGCGGGGGGCTGGCTTCAGCCCCAGCATTTT	CASSPAGGWLQPQHF
NA	TRBJ1-4	TRBV5-3	NA	TGTGCCAGAAGGACCACAGGGACCCCAAATGAAAAACTGTTTTTT	CARRTTGTPNEKLFF
TRBD2	TRBJ2-3	TRBV5-1	NA	TGCGCCAGCAGCTTTAGGTGGGAGGGTTCAGATACGCAGTATTTT	CASSFRWEGSDTQYF
TRBD1	TRBJ2-1	TRBV7-8	NA	TGTGCCAGCAGCTTAAGGGGGCTCTGGGAGCGCTCCTACAATGAGCAGTTCTTC	CASSLRGLWERSYNEQFF
NA	TRBJ2-7	TRBV18	NA	TGTGCCAGCTCACCATTGGGGGCGTCCTACGAGCAGTACTTC	CASSPLGASYEQYF
TRBD2	TRBJ2-1	TRBV2	once	TGTGCCAGCAGGGCGGGACTAGCTTTGTTCTTC	CASRAGLALFF
TRBD1	TRBJ2-1	TRBV5-1	once	TGCGCCAGCAGCTTGGATGATTATGGACAGGGCCAGTTCTTC	CASSLDDYGQGQFF
TRBD1	TRBJ1-2	TRBV19	NA	TGTGCCAGTAGTAGGGACAGCTATGGCTACACCTTC	CASSRDSYGYTF
NA	TRBJ2-7	TRBV9	NA	TGTGCCAGCAGCGTAGATGGCAGAAGTTCCTACGAGCAGTACTTC	CASSVDGRSSYEQYF
NA	TRBJ1-2	TRBV3-1/TRBV3-2	NA	TGTGCCAGCAGCCAAGATCGGGGGGGGTCTGTCTTC	CASSQDRGGSVF
NA	TRBJ2-5	TRBV7-9	NA	TGTGCCAGCAGGCCACCGGGTCTGTGGGAGACCCAGTACTTC	CASRPPGLWETQYF
NA	TRBJ2-1	TRBV9	NA	TGTGCCAGCAGCGTAGGGAGCGGGTGGGGATCCTACAATGAGCAGTTCTTC	CASSVGSGWGSYNEQFF
TRBD2	TRBJ2-1	TRBV24-1	NA	TGTGCCACCAGTGATTCTAGCGGTAGCTCCTACAATGAGCAGTTCTTC	CATSDSSGSSYNEQFF
NA	TRBJ2-1	TRBV13	NA	TGTGCCAGCAGCCAAGATGCGGGTTTAAACCACAATGAGCAGTTCTTC	CASSQDAGLNHNEQFF
NA	TRBJ1-2	TRBV25-1	NA	TGTGCCAGCAGTTTAGTCGGGGGGGACTATGGCTACACCTTC	CASSLVGGDYGYTF
TRBD1	TRBJ1-1	TRBV11-3	NA	TGTGCCAGCAGCAAAGGGACAGCTGAAGCTTTCTTT	CASSKGTAEAFF
TRBD1	TRBJ1-5	TRBV15	NA	TGTGCCACCAGGGAACGGACAGGGTCGGACCAGCCCCAGCATTTT	CATRERTGSDQPQHF
TRBD1	TRBJ1-1	TRBV10-3	few	TGTGCCATCAGATCACAGGGGGGTGCGGGTAACACTGAAGCTTTCTTT	CAIRSQGGAGNTEAFF
NA	TRBJ2-2	TRBV2	NA	TGTGCCAGCAGTGGATTCTGGGGGGAAAACACCGGGGAGCTGTTTTTT	CASSGFWGENTGELFF